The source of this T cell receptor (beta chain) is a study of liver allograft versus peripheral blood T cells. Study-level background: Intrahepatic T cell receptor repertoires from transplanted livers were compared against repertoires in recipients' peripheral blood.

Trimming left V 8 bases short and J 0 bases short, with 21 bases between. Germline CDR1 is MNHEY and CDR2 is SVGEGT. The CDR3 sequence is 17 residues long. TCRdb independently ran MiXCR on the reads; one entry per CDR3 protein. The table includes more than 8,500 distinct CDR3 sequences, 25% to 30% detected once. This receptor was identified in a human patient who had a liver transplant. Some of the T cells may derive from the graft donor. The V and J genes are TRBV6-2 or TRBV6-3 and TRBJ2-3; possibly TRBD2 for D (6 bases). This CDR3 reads CASEKGLLIPSTDTQYF. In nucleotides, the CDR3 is TGTGCCAGCGAGAAGGGACTCCTAATACCTAGCACAGATACGCAGTATTTT.